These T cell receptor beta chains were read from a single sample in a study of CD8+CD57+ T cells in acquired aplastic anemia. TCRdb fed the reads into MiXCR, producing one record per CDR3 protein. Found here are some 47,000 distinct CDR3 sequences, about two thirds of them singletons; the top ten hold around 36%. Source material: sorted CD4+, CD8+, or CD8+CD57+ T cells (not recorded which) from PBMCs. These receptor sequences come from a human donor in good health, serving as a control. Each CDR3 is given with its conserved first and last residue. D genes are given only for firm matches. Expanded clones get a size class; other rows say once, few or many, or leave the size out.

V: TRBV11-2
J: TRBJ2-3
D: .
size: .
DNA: TGTGCCAGCAGCTTAGTTCCAGATACGCAGTATTTT
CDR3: CASSLVPDTQYF

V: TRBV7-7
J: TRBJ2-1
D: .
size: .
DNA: TGTGCTAGCCCCTACAATGAGCAGTTCTTC
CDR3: CASPYNEQFF

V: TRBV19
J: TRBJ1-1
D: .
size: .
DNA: TGTGCCAGTTACGGGGCTGAGTGGACTGAAGCTTTCTTT
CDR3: CASYGAEWTEAFF

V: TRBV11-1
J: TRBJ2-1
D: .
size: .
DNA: TGTGCCAGCAGCTTAGAGGGCCCCTACAATGAGCAGTTCTTC
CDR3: CASSLEGPYNEQFF

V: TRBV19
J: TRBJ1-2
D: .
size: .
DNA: TGTGCCAGTAGCTCTCCCGGGCGATATGGCTACACCTTC
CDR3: CASSSPGRYGYTF

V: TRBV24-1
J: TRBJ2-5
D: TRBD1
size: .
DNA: TGTGCCACCAGTGATCCTACCCCCGGGACAGGGGAAGAGACCCAGTACTTC
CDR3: CATSDPTPGTGEETQYF

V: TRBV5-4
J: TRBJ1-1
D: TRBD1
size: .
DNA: TGTGCAGGGGGCAGCTGGGACAGTAACACTGAAGCTTTCTTT
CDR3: CAGGSWDSNTEAFF

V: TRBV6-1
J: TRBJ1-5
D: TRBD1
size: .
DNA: TGTGCCAGCAGTGGGCCGGGACAGACCTATTGGGCCCAGCATTTT
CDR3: CASSGPGQTYWAQHF

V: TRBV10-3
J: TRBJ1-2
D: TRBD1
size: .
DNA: TGTGCCATCAGTGGGACAGGGGGCAGCTATGGCTACACCTTC
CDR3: CAISGTGGSYGYTF

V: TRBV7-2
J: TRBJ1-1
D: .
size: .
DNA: TGTGCCAGCAGCTTAGTCGGTGCTGAAGCTTTCTTT
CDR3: CASSLVGAEAFF

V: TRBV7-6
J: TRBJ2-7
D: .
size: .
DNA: TGTGCCAGCAGCCAAAACAGGGATCTCAAGCAGTACTTC
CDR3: CASSQNRDLKQYF

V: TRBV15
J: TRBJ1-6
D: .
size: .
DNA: TGTGCCACCAGCAGGGACAGAATTAATTCACCCCTCCACTTT
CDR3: CATSRDRINSPLHF

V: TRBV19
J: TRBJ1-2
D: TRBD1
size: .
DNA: TGTGCCAGTAGTTCTCACGGGACAGCGTATGGCTACACCTTC
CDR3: CASSSHGTAYGYTF

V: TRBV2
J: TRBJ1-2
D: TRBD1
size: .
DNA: TGTGCCAGCAGGCTCACAGGGGTTGGCTACACCTTC
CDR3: CASRLTGVGYTF

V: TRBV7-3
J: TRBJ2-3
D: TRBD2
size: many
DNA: TGTGCCAGCAGCCGACTAGCGGGAGTTACAGATACGCAGTATTTT
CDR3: CASSRLAGVTDTQYF

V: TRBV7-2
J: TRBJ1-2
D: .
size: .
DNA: TGTGCCAGCAGCTCCGCCAGTTCGGGCTACACCTTC
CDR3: CASSSASSGYTF

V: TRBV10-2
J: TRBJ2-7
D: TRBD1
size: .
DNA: TGCGCCAGCTCTCGGGACAGCCACTACGAGCAGTACTTC
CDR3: CASSRDSHYEQYF

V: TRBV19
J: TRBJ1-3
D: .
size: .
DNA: TGTGCCAGCCCCGGGGATCGGGACACCATATATTTT
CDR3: CASPGDRDTIYF

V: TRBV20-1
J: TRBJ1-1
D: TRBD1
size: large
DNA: TGCAGTGCTAAGACAGGGGGCATGGAGACTGAAGCTTTCTTT
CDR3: CSAKTGGMETEAFF

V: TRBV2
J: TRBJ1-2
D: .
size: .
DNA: TGTGCCAGCAGAGGGGACGGATATGGCTACACCTTC
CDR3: CASRGDGYGYTF